This T cell receptor beta chain comes out of a study of relationships among human T cell subsets. Findings of the study overall: Over 60% of CD8+ cytotoxic sequences came from clones with over 100 reads. Th1, Th2 and regulatory subsets overlapped substantially in CDR3 sequences.

Semiquantitative ARM-PCR amplified T cell receptor alpha and beta CDR3 regions from mRNA. In ARM-PCR, communal superprimers followed tagged nested gene-specific primers for exponential amplification. TCRdb processed the multiplex PCR reads anew with MiXCR; each CDR3 protein has one entry. The sample shows roughly 4,100 distinct CDR3 sequences, just over 50% of them seen only once. Per the germline V gene, CDR1 is SGHDN and CDR2 is FVKESK. The CDR3 contains 14 residues. V trimming: 8 bases; J trimming: 5 bases; junction bases outside the gene matches: 4. About this clonotype: The antigen is undetermined.

Anti-CD294 bead selection, following depletion of CD4+CD56+ natural killer T cells, yielded the Th2 cells. Magnetic beads coated with subset-specific antibodies isolated the T cell subsets. The chain uses TRBV14 and TRBJ2-5, with 14 bases aligning to TRBD2. The source of this sequence is a man aged 40-50 years in good health. Sequenced input: CD4+ Th2 cells sorted from blood. This CDR3 is CASQGLAGDETQYF. The CDR3 DNA follows: TGTGCCAGCCAGGGACTAGCGGGAGATGAGACCCAGTACTTC.